The 5 T cell receptor beta chains in this list originate from one sample, sequenced in a study of T cells expressing NK-cell markers (dated by TCRdb to about 2020). Library generation was performed with 5' RACE. The reads were generated on an Illumina HiSeq 2000. TCRdb reanalyzed the reads, keeping one entry per CDR3 protein sequence and omitting DNA. The table kept for this sample lists about 550,000 distinct CDR3 sequences. Together, the top ten hold roughly 3.4% of the sample. Sequencing input: blood T cells: a sorted CD56 or NKG2C T cell subset, CD4+ or CD8+ T cells, or bulk PBMC T cells (not recorded which). Receptor source: a man between 18 and 29 years old in good health. Donor details come from another sample of the same person, matched by shared clones.

The chain combines TRBV19 with TRBJ2-1. The CDR3 is made up of 14 amino acids. Germline CDR1 reads LNHDA; CDR2 reads SQIVND (reference sequence). CDR3 region: CASSILLFYNEQFF.

This chain uses TRBV4-3 with TRBJ2-7; TCRdb's assignment of TRBD1 cannot be checked, as there is no DNA. The CDR3 extends over 14 amino acids. Germline V gene lookup returns CDR1 LGHNA and CDR2 YSLEER. This chain's CDR3 is CASSQDTGADEQYF.

The gene calls are TRBV24-1 and TRBJ1-4; TCRdb reports TRBD1, a call that lacks DNA to check it against. This CDR3 spans 12 amino acids. The germline CDR1 and CDR2 sequences are KGHDR and SFDVKD. The CDR3 loop is CATKGTDEKLFF.

The V gene is TRBV20-1, the J gene TRBJ2-7; there is no DNA to check the TCRdb D call of TRBD1. Per the germline V gene, CDR1 is DFQATT and CDR2 is SNEGSKA (reference sequence). The CDR3 has 18 amino acids. This chain's CDR3 is CSARDLVTGRFKGYEQYF.

J is TRBJ1-1 and V is TRBV7-9; TCRdb's D gene call, TRBD1, goes unchecked for lack of DNA. This CDR3 has 13 residues. Germline CDR1 and CDR2: SEHNR and FQNEAQ (reference sequence). CDR3 region: CASSPGTAFEAFF.